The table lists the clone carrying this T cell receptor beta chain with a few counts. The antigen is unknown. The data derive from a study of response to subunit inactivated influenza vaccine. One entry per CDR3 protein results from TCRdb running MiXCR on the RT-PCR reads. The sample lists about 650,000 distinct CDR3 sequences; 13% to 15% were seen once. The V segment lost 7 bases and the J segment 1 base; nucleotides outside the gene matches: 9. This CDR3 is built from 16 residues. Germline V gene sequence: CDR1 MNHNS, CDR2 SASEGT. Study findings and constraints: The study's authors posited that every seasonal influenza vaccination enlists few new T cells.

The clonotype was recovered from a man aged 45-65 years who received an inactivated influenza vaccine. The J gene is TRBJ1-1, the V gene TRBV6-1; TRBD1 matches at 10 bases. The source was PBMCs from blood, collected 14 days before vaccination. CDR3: CASNAGTGVTNTEAFF. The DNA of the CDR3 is TGTGCCAGCAATGCCGGGACAGGGGTAACGAACACTGAAGCTTTCTTT.